These T cell receptor beta chains were read from a single sample in a study of beta chain features in type 1 diabetes. Generated by immunoSEQ multiplex PCR, the TCRdb table keeps only in-frame clones and is missing some. The sample lists 250,000 to 350,000 clones, about 10% seen once, with 0.015% in the top ten. Sequencing was carried out using naive CD4+ T cells from blood. These receptors came from a woman younger than 45 in good health. CDR3s include the opening cysteine and the closing phenylalanine or tryptophan. The D gene is left open where the match is weak. Expanded clones get a size class; other rows say once, few or many, or leave the size out.

V gene: TRBV28; clone size: .; J gene: TRBJ2-4; D gene: TRBD1; CDR3 protein: CASSLGGRGNIQYF; CDR3 DNA: TGTGCCAGCAGTTTAGGCGGCAGGGGGAACATTCAGTACTTC
V gene: TRBV25-1; clone size: .; J gene: TRBJ1-4; D gene: TRBD1; CDR3 protein: CASSTFGTANEKLFF; CDR3 DNA: TGTGCCAGCAGTACTTTCGGGACAGCAAATGAAAAACTGTTTTTT
V gene: TRBV9; clone size: few; J gene: TRBJ1-3; D gene: .; CDR3 protein: CASSVGSSGNTIYF; CDR3 DNA: TGTGCCAGCAGCGTAGGGAGCTCTGGAAACACCATATATTTT
V gene: TRBV7-8; clone size: .; J gene: TRBJ2-1; D gene: .; CDR3 protein: CASSSDPSPAYNEQFF; CDR3 DNA: TGTGCCAGCAGCTCCGACCCTAGCCCTGCTTACAATGAGCAGTTCTTC
V gene: TRBV9; clone size: few; J gene: TRBJ2-1; D gene: TRBD2; CDR3 protein: CASSGGLAYNEQFF; CDR3 DNA: TGTGCCAGCAGCGGAGGACTAGCGTACAATGAGCAGTTCTTC
V gene: TRBV4-2; clone size: few; J gene: TRBJ2-3; D gene: .; CDR3 protein: CASSQRPPGGTDTQYF; CDR3 DNA: TGTGCCAGCAGCCAAAGACCCCCTGGAGGCACAGATACGCAGTATTTT
V gene: TRBV11-1; clone size: .; J gene: TRBJ2-1; D gene: .; CDR3 protein: CASSAQGSFYNEQFF; CDR3 DNA: TGTGCCAGCAGCGCCCAGGGGAGTTTCTACAATGAGCAGTTCTTC
V gene: TRBV29-1; clone size: .; J gene: TRBJ2-5; D gene: .; CDR3 protein: CSVGAGAQETQYF; CDR3 DNA: TGCAGCGTGGGGGCGGGGGCTCAAGAGACCCAGTACTTC
V gene: TRBV9; clone size: .; J gene: TRBJ2-7; D gene: TRBD1; CDR3 protein: CASSTYRGEQYF; CDR3 DNA: TGTGCCAGCAGCACCTACAGGGGAGAGCAGTACTTC
V gene: TRBV25-1; clone size: once; J gene: TRBJ1-1; D gene: .; CDR3 protein: CASSARLGRLNTEAFF; CDR3 DNA: TGTGCCAGCAGTGCCCGCCTAGGCAGATTGAACACTGAAGCTTTCTTT
V gene: TRBV2; clone size: few; J gene: TRBJ2-6; D gene: .; CDR3 protein: CASSGAGSSGANVLTF; CDR3 DNA: TGTGCCAGCAGTGGTGCAGGTAGCTCTGGGGCCAACGTCCTGACTTTC
V gene: TRBV29-1; clone size: few; J gene: TRBJ2-1; D gene: .; CDR3 protein: CSGGLLGGYNEQFF; CDR3 DNA: TGCAGCGGAGGACTTTTAGGGGGCTACAATGAGCAGTTCTTC
V gene: TRBV28; clone size: once; J gene: TRBJ1-2; D gene: .; CDR3 protein: CASAGQNYGYTF; CDR3 DNA: TGTGCCAGCGCGGGTCAAAACTATGGCTACACCTTC
V gene: TRBV9; clone size: few; J gene: TRBJ2-2; D gene: .; CDR3 protein: CASSVPFDTGELFF; CDR3 DNA: TGTGCCAGCAGCGTACCATTTGACACCGGGGAGCTGTTTTTT
V gene: TRBV14; clone size: .; J gene: TRBJ2-7; D gene: .; CDR3 protein: CASSLESGPIPLYEQYF; CDR3 DNA: TGTGCCAGCAGCTTGGAGAGCGGGCCTATCCCACTCTACGAGCAGTACTTC
V gene: TRBV18; clone size: once; J gene: TRBJ2-3; D gene: .; CDR3 protein: CASSPQGAAGDTQYF; CDR3 DNA: TGTGCCAGCTCACCACAGGGTGCAGCGGGAGATACGCAGTATTTT
V gene: TRBV6-6; clone size: .; J gene: TRBJ2-5; D gene: TRBD1; CDR3 protein: CASNHLGTGGQETQYF; CDR3 DNA: TGTGCCAGCAACCACCTCGGGACAGGGGGGCAAGAGACCCAGTACTTC
V gene: TRBV7-7; clone size: few; J gene: TRBJ2-1; D gene: TRBD1; CDR3 protein: CASSPDRDNEQFF; CDR3 DNA: TGTGCTAGCAGCCCAGACAGGGATAATGAGCAGTTCTTC
V gene: TRBV5-1; clone size: .; J gene: TRBJ2-3; D gene: .; CDR3 protein: CASSLEGLGAADTQYF; CDR3 DNA: TGCGCCAGCAGCTTGGAAGGGCTAGGGGCGGCAGATACGCAGTATTTT
V gene: TRBV4-1; clone size: .; J gene: TRBJ2-4; D gene: TRBD1; CDR3 protein: CASSQVFRDRLAKNIQYF; CDR3 DNA: TGCGCCAGCAGCCAAGTTTTCCGGGACAGACTAGCCAAAAACATTCAGTACTTC
V gene: TRBV7-3; clone size: .; J gene: TRBJ2-3; D gene: TRBD1; CDR3 protein: CASSLMNRGDTQYF; CDR3 DNA: TGTGCCAGCAGCTTAATGAACAGGGGGGATACGCAGTATTTT
V gene: TRBV7-2; clone size: .; J gene: TRBJ2-7; D gene: TRBD2; CDR3 protein: CASSMGLASDHEQYF; CDR3 DNA: TGTGCCAGCAGCATGGGACTAGCATCCGACCACGAGCAGTACTTC
V gene: TRBV9; clone size: .; J gene: TRBJ2-1; D gene: .; CDR3 protein: CASSVDCGQFF; CDR3 DNA: TGTGCCAGCAGCGTAGATTGCGGGCAGTTCTTC
V gene: TRBV30; clone size: few; J gene: TRBJ2-1; D gene: .; CDR3 protein: CAWRHRLIHEQFF; CDR3 DNA: TGTGCCTGGAGGCACAGGTTGATTCATGAGCAGTTCTTC
V gene: TRBV28; clone size: few; J gene: TRBJ2-1; D gene: .; CDR3 protein: CASTTSSGSKNNEQFF; CDR3 DNA: TGTGCCAGCACAACCTCGTCCGGGAGCAAAAACAATGAGCAGTTCTTC
V gene: TRBV28; clone size: few; J gene: TRBJ2-3; D gene: .; CDR3 protein: CASSSGTDTQYF; CDR3 DNA: TGTGCCAGCAGTTCGGGCACAGATACGCAGTATTTT
V gene: TRBV6-5; clone size: .; J gene: TRBJ1-5; D gene: .; CDR3 protein: CASTLQDKPNQPQHF; CDR3 DNA: TGTGCCAGCACTCTGCAGGACAAACCAAATCAGCCCCAGCATTTT
V gene: TRBV7-2; clone size: few; J gene: TRBJ1-4; D gene: TRBD1; CDR3 protein: CASRPDRGSEKLFF; CDR3 DNA: TGTGCCAGCAGGCCAGACAGGGGGAGTGAAAAACTGTTTTTT
V gene: TRBV15; clone size: few; J gene: TRBJ2-1; D gene: .; CDR3 protein: CATSRELAGGLSYNEQFF; CDR3 DNA: TGTGCCACCAGCAGAGAATTGGCCGGGGGTCTTTCCTACAATGAGCAGTTCTTC
V gene: TRBV28; clone size: .; J gene: TRBJ2-7; D gene: TRBD2; CDR3 protein: CASSLSLAGAYEQYF; CDR3 DNA: TGTGCCAGCAGTTTATCTCTAGCGGGAGCCTACGAGCAGTACTTC
V gene: TRBV10-3; clone size: .; J gene: TRBJ2-1; D gene: .; CDR3 protein: CAIGREEDNEQFF; CDR3 DNA: TGTGCCATCGGCCGGGAAGAGGACAATGAGCAGTTCTTC
V gene: TRBV7-2; clone size: few; J gene: TRBJ2-1; D gene: .; CDR3 protein: CASSSDIYEQFF; CDR3 DNA: TGTGCCAGCAGCTCAGACATCTATGAGCAGTTCTTC